Below are 28 T cell receptor beta chains sequenced from a single sample in a study of blood T cell repertoires in COVID-19. Libraries were prepared by immunoSEQ multiplex PCR; TCRdb keeps only in-frame clonotypes and omits some of them. The table lists 100,000 to 150,000 clones, around 81% of them singletons. Sequencing was done on a sample of peripheral blood. These receptors were obtained from a man aged 25-45 years with COVID-19, enrolled during active disease.

The rearrangement joins TRBV7-9 to TRBJ2-1, with D possibly matching TRBD1 (6 bases). Germline-derived CDR1 and CDR2 are SEHNR and FQNEAQ (reference sequence). This CDR3 comprises 16 residues. Trimming took 5 bases from V and 3 from J, leaving 17 bases between them. The CDR3 DNA is TGTGCCAGCAGCCCCCAGGGGAGCGCCTACTACAATGAGCAGTTCTTC. It encodes CASSPQGSAYYNEQFF.

The CDR3 sequence is CASSQTGAERSGANVLTF. The CDR3 region has the DNA TGTGCCAGCAGCCAAACTGGGGCGGAGAGGTCTGGGGCCAACGTCCTGACTTTC. The rearrangement joins TRBV3-1 (or the pseudogene TRBV3-2) to TRBJ2-6; D is possibly TRBD1 (5 bases). The germline V gene encodes CDR1 LGHDT and CDR2 YNNKEL (reference sequence). Trimming removed 2 bases at V and 1 base at J, with 15 bases between. This CDR3 contains 18 residues.

The chain has TRBV9 and TRBJ2-1; 11 bases agree with TRBD2. This CDR3 spans 16 amino acids. Losses at the gene ends were 1 base for V and 8 bases for J; bases not matched to a gene: 8. Per the germline V gene, CDR1 is SGDLS and CDR2 is YYNGEE. The CDR3 region is CASSVFELAGEYEQFF. CDR3 nucleotide sequence: TGTGCCAGCAGCGTATTTGAACTAGCGGGAGAGTATGAGCAGTTCTTC.

V is TRBV14 and J is TRBJ1-5; 10 bases agree with TRBD1. This CDR3 is built from 16 residues. CDR1 SGHDN and CDR2 FVKESK come from the germline V gene. Trimming took 5 bases from V and 5 from J; bases not matched to a gene: 9. CDR3 nucleotide sequence: TGTGCCAGCAGCTCCCGGGACAGGGGAAAAGATCAGCCCCAGCATTTT. Protein sequence: CASSSRDRGKDQPQHF.

This clone is a singleton in its sample. This rearrangement joins TRBV5-1 to TRBJ1-2, with 11 positions matching TRBD1. Trimming removed 4 bases from V and 5 bases from J; junction bases left unmatched: 4. Looked up from germline, CDR1 is SGHRS and CDR2 is YFSETQ. The CDR3 sequence is 14 residues long. The CDR3 DNA is TGCGCCAGCAGCAACCGGGACAGGGGGTATGGCTACACCTTC. Translated, it gives CASSNRDRGYGYTF.

The gene calls are TRBV23-1 and TRBJ1-2, with D perhaps TRBD1 (6 bases). TRBV23-1 is an open reading frame whose function is uncertain. V was cut by 1 base and J by 4 bases, with 16 bases left in between. The CDR3 runs to 16 residues. CDR3 region: CASSQWGQGLIYGYTF. The DNA for the CDR3 is TGCGCCAGCAGTCAATGGGGGCAGGGTCTAATCTATGGCTACACCTTC.

The J gene is TRBJ1-1, the V gene TRBV6-5; possible D gene TRBD1, 5 bases. The CDR3 consists of 14 residues. In germline, CDR1 is MNHEY, CDR2 SVGAGI. V lost 10 bases and J lost 4, with 19 bases in between. CDR3 coding DNA: TGTGCCACCTATGGACAAGTCGGGGGCACTGAAGCTTTCTTT. This sequence encodes CATYGQVGGTEAFF.

This sequence joins TRBV11-3 and TRBJ1-3, with D unclear. Germline loops: CDR1 SGHNT, CDR2 YENEEA. With 1 base removed from V and 4 bases from J, the gap between germline ends came to 8 bases. This CDR3 contains 14 residues. CDR3 protein: CASSLATAGNTIYF. CDR3 nucleotide sequence: TGTGCCAGCAGCTTAGCCACTGCCGGAAACACCATATATTTT.

The chain is built from TRBV12-3 or TRBV12-4 and TRBJ1-2; 7 nucleotides match TRBD1. Trimming cost V 5 bases and J 2 bases; bases outside gene matches: 2. This CDR3 comprises 13 residues. CDR3 DNA sequence: TGTGCCAGCAGTAAAGGGGGCAACTATGGCTACACCTTC. It codes for CASSKGGNYGYTF.

For this clone: Other DNA sequences in this sample translate to the same CDR3. As DNA, the CDR3 is TGTGCCAGCAGTTTGGACAGGTCGTATGGCTACACCTTC. Encoded protein: CASSLDRSYGYTF. The chain recombines TRBV27 with TRBJ1-2; TRBD1 matches 7 bases. V was clipped by 3 bases and J by 5 bases; unmatched bases: 3. The CDR3 has 13 amino acids. Germline V lookup: CDR1 MNHEY, CDR2 SMNVEV (reference sequence).

This clone was counted only a few times. V and J are TRBV28 and TRBJ1-2, with D unresolved. There are 10 residues in the CDR3. The V end was cut by 10 bases, the J end by 8 bases, with 11 bases between. Germline values: CDR1 MDHEN, CDR2 SYDVKM. The CDR3 sequence is CAIGIGGYTF. The CDR3 coding sequence is TGTGCCATCGGGATTGGAGGCTACACCTTC.

The sample holds many counts of this clone. The rearrangement links TRBV18 to TRBJ2-6, with D possibly TRBD1 on 6 matching bases. The V end was cut by 6 bases, the J end by 0 bases, with 18 bases between. The CDR3 contains 18 residues. Germline V CDR1 and CDR2: KGHSH, LQKENI. The CDR3: CASSTRGQSRSGANVLTF. The DNA for the CDR3 is TGTGCCAGCTCCACCAGGGGCCAGAGTCGCTCTGGGGCCAACGTCCTGACTTTC.

This chain uses TRBV12-3 or TRBV12-4 with TRBJ2-5; 7 bases are a match to TRBD2. The junction had 3 bases not matched to a gene; V was cut back by 3 bases and J by 5 bases. This CDR3 is 13 amino acids long. CDR3 region: CASSFIGGETQYF. In DNA form, the CDR3 reads TGTGCCAGCAGTTTTATCGGGGGGGAGACCCAGTACTTC.

The gene calls are TRBV12-3 or TRBV12-4 and TRBJ1-2; perhaps TRBD1 as D (5 bases). The CDR3 length is 13 residues. V was pared by 3 bases and J by 2 bases, with 7 bases between. CDR3 amino acids: CASSLGGNYGYTF. Here the CDR3 DNA reads TGTGCCAGCAGTTTGGGGGGAAACTATGGCTACACCTTC.

The chain has TRBV3-1 (or the pseudogene TRBV3-2) and TRBJ1-4; D is possibly TRBD1 (5 bases). The CDR3 consists of 16 residues. Trimming stripped 0 bases from V and 7 bases from J, with 15 bases between. Germline V gives CDR1 LGHDT, CDR2 YNNKEL (reference sequence). The CDR3 bases are TGTGCCAGCAGCCAAGATTGGGGACTGGGGACTGAAAAACTGTTTTTT. Protein product: CASSQDWGLGTEKLFF.

There are many counts of this clone. The junction departs from germline at one end; a sequencing error may be responsible. The gene calls are TRBV28 and TRBJ2-7, with D perhaps TRBD2 (5 bases). The CDR3 is 15 residues long. The germline gives CDR1 MDHEN, CDR2 SYDVKM. This CDR3 is CASSFLGAASHEQYF. The DNA of the CDR3 is TGTGCCAGCAGTTTCCTGGGAGCGGCCTCCCACGAGCAGTACTTC. Complete variable domain (other parts from reference TRBV28 and TRBJ2-7): DVKVTQSSRYLVKRTGEKVFLECVQDMDHENMFWYRQDPGLGLRLIYFSYDVKMKEKGDIPEGYSVSREKKERFSLILESASTNQTSMYLCASSFLGAASHEQYFGPGTRLTVT.

J is TRBJ1-5 and V is TRBV6-5, with D possibly matching TRBD1 (5 bases). The CDR3 totals 15 residues. Germline values: CDR1 MNHEY, CDR2 SVGAGI. V lost 5 bases and J lost 0, with 11 bases in between. CDR3 in DNA: TGTGCCAGCAGTCTCATGCAGGGTAGCAATCAGCCCCAGCATTTT. Protein: CASSLMQGSNQPQHF.

The chain carries TRBV29-1 and TRBJ1-2; a possible D gene is TRBD1 (6 bases). V was cut by 3 bases and J by 4 bases, with 12 bases left in between. The germline V gene has CDR1 SQVTM and CDR2 ANQGSEA. This CDR3 comprises 13 residues. The CDR3 nucleotides are TGCAGCGTTGAGCACTTGGACAGCTATGGCTACACCTTC. It specifies CSVEHLDSYGYTF.

This clone has just one count. The CDR3 is CASSKDSSGNTIYF. CDR3 in DNA: TGCGCCAGCAGCAAGGACAGCTCTGGAAACACCATATATTTT. The V and J genes are TRBV10-1 and TRBJ1-3; possible D gene TRBD1, 6 bases. The CDR3 covers 14 residues. In germline, CDR1 is WNHNN, CDR2 SYGVQD (reference sequence). V was shortened by 6 bases and J by 0 bases, with 9 bases between the two germline ends.

V and J are TRBV7-9 and TRBJ2-5; 10 nucleotides line up with TRBD1. V trimming: 4 bases; J trimming: 5 bases; junction bases outside the gene matches: 7. The CDR3 is 15 amino acids. Per the germline V gene, CDR1 is SEHNR and CDR2 is FQNEAQ (reference sequence). CDR3 residues: CASSYDRGQSETQYF. The CDR3 nucleotides are TGTGCCAGCAGCTACGACAGGGGGCAATCGGAGACCCAGTACTTC.

V is TRBV7-2 and J is TRBJ2-7, with a weak D call TRBD2 (6 bases). Deletions cut 5 bases from V and 3 bases from J, with 14 bases between. The CDR3 spans 14 residues. Germline values: CDR1 SGHTA, CDR2 FQGNSA. CDR3 amino acids: CASSAKGAGYEQYF. The CDR3, as DNA: TGTGCCAGCAGCGCCAAGGGAGCGGGCTACGAGCAGTACTTC. Combining the CDR3 with reference TRBV7-2 and TRBJ2-7 gives the whole variable domain GAGVSQSPSNKVTEKGKDVELRCDPISGHTALYWYRQSLGQGLEFLIYFQGNSAPDKSGLPSDRFSAERTGGSVSTLTIQRTQQEDSAVYLCASSAKGAGYEQYFGPGTRLTVT.

The CDR3 protein is CAISERGGAPNTGELFF. The CDR3 DNA reads as TGTGCCATCAGTGAGCGGGGAGGAGCCCCGAACACCGGGGAGCTGTTTTTT. V gene TRBV10-3 combines with J gene TRBJ2-2; maybe TRBD2 (6 bases). CDR1 ENHRY and CDR2 SYGVKD come from the germline V gene. V lost 2 bases to trimming and J lost 0 bases, with 13 bases between them. The CDR3 contains 17 residues.

This clone has more than one count but fewer than ten. This chain connects TRBV21-1 to TRBJ2-7; the D segment call TRBD1 is taken from the table without a DNA check. TRBV21-1 constitutes a pseudogene. CDR3 length equals 19 residues. The chain's CDR3 is CASTYSGTHLLPQFYEQYF. CDR3 bases: TGTGCCAGCACCTACTCCGGGACACATCTACTCCCCCAGTTCTACGAGCAGTACTTC.

The CDR3 DNA follows: TGTGCCAATCCCAGGGAAGCTAACTATGGCTACACCTTC. It translates to CANPREANYGYTF. The chain recombines TRBV2 with TRBJ1-2; D perhaps matches TRBD1 (5 bases). The CDR3 spans 13 residues. Trimming cost V 10 bases and J 0 bases, with 12 bases left between them. Germline assignment: CDR1 SNHLY and CDR2 FYNNEI.

The chain joins TRBV30 to TRBJ1-6; D possibly corresponds to TRBD1 (6 bases). Deletions cut 0 bases from V and 1 base from J, with 19 bases between. The CDR3 runs 19 residues. Germline-derived CDR1 and CDR2 are GTSNPN and SVGIG (reference sequence). CDR3 sequence: CAWSVRTRGGLSYNSPLHF. Here the CDR3 DNA reads TGTGCCTGGAGTGTTCGGACCCGGGGGGGCTTATCCTATAATTCACCCCTCCACTTT.

J is TRBJ2-2 and V is TRBV7-3; a possible D gene is TRBD2 (6 bases). The V gene lost 5 bases and the J gene lost 2 bases, with 9 bases spanning the gap. Germline V gene lookup returns CDR1 SGHTA and CDR2 FQGTGA. The CDR3 extends over 14 amino acids. CDR3 loop: CASSDGLNTGELFF. In nucleotides, the CDR3 is TGTGCCAGCAGCGACGGACTAAACACCGGGGAGCTGTTTTTT.

The rearrangement joins TRBV5-4 to TRBJ2-5; 14 positions match TRBD2. The junction had 10 bases not matched to a gene; V was cut back by 4 bases and J by 5 bases. Germline V gives CDR1 SGHNT, CDR2 YYREEE (reference sequence). The CDR3 totals 17 residues. The CDR3 DNA is TGTGCCAGCAGCCCCGGGACTAGCGGGAGAGGTTCTGAGACCCAGTACTTC. It translates to CASSPGTSGRGSETQYF.

This clone was observed many times. V gene TRBV11-3 combines with J gene TRBJ2-1, with TRBD2 matching 11 bases. The V gene end was trimmed by 3 bases and the J gene end by 8 bases; junction bases not matched to a gene: 9. CDR3 length: 16 residues. From germline, CDR1 is SGHNT and CDR2 YENEEA. CDR3 loop: CASSLNSGGALYEQFF. The CDR3 DNA reads as TGTGCCAGCAGCTTGAATAGCGGGGGGGCGTTGTATGAGCAGTTCTTC. The full variable domain, completed using reference TRBV11-3 and TRBJ2-1, is EAGVVQSPRYKIIEKKQPVAFWCNPISGHNTLYWYLQNLGQGPELLIRYENEEAVDDSQLPKDRFSAERLKGVDSTLKIQPAELGDSAVYLCASSLNSGGALYEQFFGPGTRLTVL.